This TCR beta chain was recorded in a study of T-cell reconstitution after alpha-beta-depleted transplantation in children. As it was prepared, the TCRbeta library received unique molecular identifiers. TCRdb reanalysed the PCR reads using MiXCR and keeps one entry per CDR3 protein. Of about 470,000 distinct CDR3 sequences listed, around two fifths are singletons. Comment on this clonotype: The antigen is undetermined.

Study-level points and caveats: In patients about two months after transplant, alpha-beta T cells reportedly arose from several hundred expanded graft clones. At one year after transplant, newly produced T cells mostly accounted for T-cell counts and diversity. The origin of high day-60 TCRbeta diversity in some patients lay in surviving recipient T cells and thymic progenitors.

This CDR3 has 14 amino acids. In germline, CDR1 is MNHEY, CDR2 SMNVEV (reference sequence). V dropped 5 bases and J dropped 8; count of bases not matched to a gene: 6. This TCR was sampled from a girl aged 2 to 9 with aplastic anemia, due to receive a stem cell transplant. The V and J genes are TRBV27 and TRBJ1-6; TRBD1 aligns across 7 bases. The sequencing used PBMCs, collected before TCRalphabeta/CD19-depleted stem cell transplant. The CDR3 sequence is CASSQQGLYSPLHF. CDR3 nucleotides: TGTGCCAGCAGTCAACAGGGGCTATATTCACCCCTCCACTTT.